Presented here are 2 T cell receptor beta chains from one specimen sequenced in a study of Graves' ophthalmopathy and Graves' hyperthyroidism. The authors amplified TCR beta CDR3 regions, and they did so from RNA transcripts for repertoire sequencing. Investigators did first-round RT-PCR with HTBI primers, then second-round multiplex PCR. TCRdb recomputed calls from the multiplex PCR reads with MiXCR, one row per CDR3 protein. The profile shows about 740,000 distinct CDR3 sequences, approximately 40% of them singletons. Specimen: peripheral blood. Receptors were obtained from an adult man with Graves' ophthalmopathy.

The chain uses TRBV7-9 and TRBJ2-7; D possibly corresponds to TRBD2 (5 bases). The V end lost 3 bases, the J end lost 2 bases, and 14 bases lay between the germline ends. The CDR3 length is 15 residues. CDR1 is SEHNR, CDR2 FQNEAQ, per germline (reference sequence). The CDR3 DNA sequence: TGTGCCAGCAGCTTGGAGGCACCGAAGGCCTACGAGCAGTACTTC. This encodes CASSLEAPKAYEQYF.

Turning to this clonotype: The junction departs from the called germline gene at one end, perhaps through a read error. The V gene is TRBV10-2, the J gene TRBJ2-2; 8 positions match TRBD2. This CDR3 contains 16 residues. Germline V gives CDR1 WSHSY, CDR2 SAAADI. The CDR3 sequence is CASEGQRGTNTGELFF. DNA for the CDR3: TGTGCCAGCGAGGGGCAGCGGGGGACCAACACCGGGGAGCTGTTTTTT.